The 23 T cell receptor delta chains below all came from one sample that was sequenced in a study of gamma-delta chains in newborns, infants, children. TCRdb ran CATT on the reads. The repertoire holds about 5,500 delta-chain clones, with 0.4% to 0.45% as singletons. What was sequenced was blood. The receptor source for this set is a child who was a newborn, infant or young child, either healthy, febrile or measles-vaccinated (not recorded which).

This clone appeared a few times. Being one base from a much bigger clone, this may be a read error. The J gene is TRDJ3, the V gene TRDV2, with 12 bases lining up with TRDD3. The germline CDR1 and CDR2 sequences are GEAIGNYY and EKD. V trimming: 0 bases; J trimming: 2 bases; junction bases outside the gene matches: 10. The CDR3 length is 21 residues. The CDR3 DNA reads as TGTGCCTGTGACACCATACTGGGGGATACCCACCATCCCTGGGACACCCGACAGATGTTTTTC. Amino acids: CACDTILGDTHHPWDTRQMFF.

With regard to this clone: TCRdb's protein for this DNA is that of a much larger clone and differs from the translation at residue 5, likely a read error; the protein shown is the DNA translation. The CDR3 is CACDPIGTPLTAQLFF. CDR3 nucleotides: TGTGCCTGTGACCCTATCGGGACCCCTTTGACAGCACAACTCTTCTTT. The genes are TRDV2 and TRDJ2; D call uncertain. The CDR3 extends over 16 amino acids. Germline lookup yields CDR1 GEAIGNYY and CDR2 EKD. V gave up 3 bases and J gave up 0 bases, with 13 bases separating them.

This clone was seen a few times. This chain uses TRDV2 with TRDJ2; TRDD3 matches 8 bases. V trimming: 0 bases; J trimming: 0 bases; junction bases outside the gene matches: 17. The CDR3 length is 21 residues. Germline CDR1 GEAIGNYY, CDR2 EKD. CDR3: CACDTVVSSTGGLALTAQLFF. The CDR3 nucleotides are TGTGCCTGTGACACCGTTGTTTCCAGTACTGGGGGCCTAGCTTTGACAGCACAACTCTTCTTT.

This clone has just a few counts. The protein in TCRdb stems from a much larger clone and differs at residue 7 from this DNA's translation, likely a read error; here the protein is translated from the DNA. V usage is TRDV2 and J usage is TRDJ1; D is possibly TRDD3 (6 bases). The CDR3 sequence is 16 residues long. V shed 3 bases and J shed 0 bases, with 16 bases lying between them. CDR1 is GEAIGNYY, CDR2 EKD, per germline. The CDR3 protein is CACDSIRGEYTDKLIF. The CDR3 bases are TGTGCCTGTGACTCAATACGGGGGGAGTACACCGATAAACTCATCTTT.

The sample holds many counts of this clone. This may be a read error: a much more frequent sequence differs by one nucleotide. This chain joins TRDV2 and TRDJ1, with TRDD3 matching over 7 bases. The CDR3 covers 13 residues. Looked up from germline, CDR1 is GEAIGNYY and CDR2 is EKD. The CDR3 bases are TGTGCCTGTGACACCTGGGGGACCGATAAACCCATCTTT. Protein product: CACDTWGTDKPIF.

This clone was counted between two and nine times. This likely reflects a read error, since a far larger clone is one base away. This chain links TRDV2 with TRDJ3; the match to TRDD3 covers 11 bases. This CDR3 contains 18 residues. From germline, CDR1 is GEAIGNYY and CDR2 EKD. The CDR3 coding sequence is TGTGCCTGTGACACCGCTGGGGGATACTCCTGGGGCACCCGACAGATGTTTTTC. Residues: CACDTAGGYSWGTRQMFF.

With regard to this clone: One end of the junction does not line up with germline, which may come from a read error. The chain couples TRDV2 to TRDJ3; 8 positions agree with TRDD3. The germline V gene has CDR1 GEAIGNYY and CDR2 EKD. This CDR3 contains 18 residues. The CDR3 spells CACDAAGGSSWDARQMFF. DNA of the CDR3: TGTGCCTGTGACGCCGCTGGGGGAAGCTCCTGGGACGCCCGACAGATGTTTTTC.

To note about this clone: A read error is possible here, since a much larger clone lies one base away. Other DNA sequences from this sample encode an identical CDR3 as well. V usage is TRDV2 and J usage is TRDJ3; 11 nucleotides match TRDD3. The germline CDR1 and CDR2 sequences are GEAIGNYY and EKD. The length of the CDR3 is 20 residues. Here the CDR3 reads CACDTVLGDTFSWDTRQMFF. The CDR3 DNA follows: TGTGCCTGTGACACCGTTCTGGGGGATACCTTCTCCTGGGACACCCGACAAATGTTTTTC.

This clone was picked up a small number of times. One base separates it from a far larger clone, so it is likely a read error. The sample contains more than one DNA sequence encoding this CDR3. The chain has TRDV2 and TRDJ3, with 8 bases lining up with TRDD3. The V and J ends lost 3 bases and 1 base, in that order; junction bases with no gene match: 7. CDR1 is GEAIGNYY, CDR2 EKD, per germline. CDR3 length equals 18 residues. For the CDR3, the DNA is TGTGCCTGTGACTATACCGGGGGATATTCCTGGGACACCCGACAGATGTTTTTC. It yields the protein CACDYTGGYSWDTRQMFF.

Only a few counts were recorded for this clone. A far larger clone is one nucleotide away, so this likely arose from a read error. Additional DNA sequences in this sample encode the identical CDR3. The gene calls are TRDV2 and TRDJ3, with 8 bases identical to TRDD3. With V trimmed by 0 bases and J by 4 bases, 7 bases remained unmatched. CDR1 and CDR2 from the germline V gene are GEAIGNYY and EKD. The CDR3 contains 18 residues. CDR3 DNA sequence: TGTGCCTGTGACACCGGGGGATATGCGACATGGGACACCCGACAGATGTTTTTC. Protein: CACDTGGYATWDTRQMFF.

This clone was detected a few times. With a much larger clone just one base away, this may be a read error. Distinct nucleotide sequences in the sample also encode this CDR3. The rearrangement joins TRDV2 to TRDJ3, with 9 nucleotides matching TRDD3. Germline CDR1 is GEAIGNYY and CDR2 is EKD. This CDR3 spans 17 amino acids. CDR3 nucleotide sequence: TGTGCCTGTGAGTACTGGGGGAGCTCCTGGGACACCCGGCAGATGTTTTTC. Translated, it gives CACEYWGSSWDTRQMFF.

This clone was recorded a few times. With a much larger clone just one base away, this may be a read error. Other nucleotide sequences from this sample produce the same CDR3. The chain recombines TRDV2 with TRDJ3; D is perhaps TRDD3 (6 bases). Germline CDR1 and CDR2: GEAIGNYY and EKD. The CDR3 spans 17 residues. The germline V and J ends were trimmed by 0 bases and 0 bases, with 8 bases remaining between them. CDR3 sequence: CACDTGGHSWDTRQMFF. CDR3 DNA sequence: TGTGCCTGTGACACCGGGGGACACTCCTGGGACACCCGACAGATGTTTTTC.

As concerns this clone: TCRdb's listed protein matches a much larger clone and diverges from this DNA's translation at residue 4, likely through a read error; the protein shown comes from the DNA. This CDR3 reads CACGPVLGESSWDTRQMFF. The CDR3 nucleotides are TGTGCCTGTGGCCCCGTACTGGGGGAGAGCTCCTGGGACACCCGACAGATGTTTTTC. This chain links TRDV2 with TRDJ3, with 9 bases identical to TRDD3. With V trimmed by 5 bases and J by 0 bases, 10 bases remained unmatched. CDR1 is GEAIGNYY, CDR2 EKD, per germline. The CDR3 length is 19 residues.

In its sample, this clone was seen a few times. TCRdb lists the protein of a much larger clone for this DNA, which differs at residue 12, so this is likely a read error; the protein given here is translated from the DNA itself. The chain recombines TRDV2 with TRDJ3; TRDD3 matches at 8 bases. CDR1 and CDR2 (germline): GEAIGNYY, EKD. The CDR3 loop spans 18 amino acids. Written as DNA, the CDR3 is TGTGCCTGTGACACCGGGGGATATGGGACCTGGGGCACCCGACAGATGTTTTTC. Protein sequence: CACDTGGYGTWGTRQMFF.

About this clone: TCRdb's entry gives the protein of a much larger clone, which mismatches this DNA's translation at residue 8, likely from a read error; the protein reported here is translated from the DNA. This sequence joins TRDV2 and TRDJ3; D might be TRDD3 (5 bases). Germline-derived CDR1 and CDR2 are GEAIGNYY and EKD. The CDR3 sequence is 19 residues long. Deletions cut 0 bases from V and 0 bases from J, with 14 bases between. CDR3 bases: TGTGCCTGTGACACCGTGGGGTTACGTTTCTCCTGGGACACCCGACAGATGTTTTTC. The encoded protein is CACDTVGLRFSWDTRQMFF.

The sample holds a few counts of this clone. One end of the junction varies from germline; a read error may be responsible. This chain links TRDV2 with TRDJ3; 8 bases match TRDD3. The CDR3 runs to 18 residues. Germline V CDR1 and CDR2: GEAIGNYY, EKD. The CDR3 DNA sequence: TGTGCCCGTGACACCGGCTGGGGGACCTCCTGGGGCACCCGACAGATGTTTTTC. It is translated as CARDTGWGTSWGTRQMFF.

With regard to this clone: Since a far larger clone is one base different, this is likely a read error. The gene calls are TRDV2 and TRDJ3, with D unclear. CDR3 length: 18 residues. Per the germline V gene, CDR1 is GEAIGNYY and CDR2 is EKD. CDR3 sequence: CACDTDRPSSRDTRQMFF. For the CDR3, the DNA is TGTGCCTGTGACACCGATCGACCCAGCTCCCGGGACACCCGACAGATGTTTTTC.

This clone was seen a handful of times. TCRdb lists the protein of a much larger clone for this DNA, which differs at residue 5, so this is likely a read error; the protein given here is translated from the DNA itself. This chain joins TRDV2 and TRDJ1; a possible D gene is TRDD3 (6 bases). Germline-derived CDR1 and CDR2 are GEAIGNYY and EKD. The CDR3 totals 14 residues. V was clipped by 3 bases and J by 3 bases, with 13 bases between them. The chain's CDR3 is CACDRRGWADKLIF. CDR3 in DNA: TGTGCCTGTGACCGGAGGGGATGGGCCGATAAACTCATCTTT.

To note about this clone: TCRdb's listed protein matches a much larger clone and diverges from this DNA's translation at residue 12, likely through a read error; the protein shown comes from the DNA. The V gene is TRDV2, the J gene TRDJ2, with 11 bases aligning to TRDD3. CDR1 is GEAIGNYY, CDR2 EKD, per germline. CDR3 size: 15 residues. CDR3 nucleotides: TGTGCCTGTGACGTACTGGGGGATATGACAGCACGACTCTTCTTT. Its protein product is CACDVLGDMTARLFF.

As concerns this clone: This may be a read error, as it is one base from a much larger clone. Other DNA sequences in this specimen translate into the identical CDR3. CDR3 sequence: CACDTVILGDTRTWDTRQMFF. DNA of the CDR3: TGTGCCTGTGACACCGTGATACTGGGGGATACGCGCACCTGGGACACCCGACAGATGTTTTTC. The chain uses TRDV2 and TRDJ3; 13 bases agree with TRDD3. Germline V gives CDR1 GEAIGNYY, CDR2 EKD. V gave up 0 bases and J gave up 2 bases; unmatched junction bases: 9. The length of the CDR3 is 21 residues.

As regards this clone: One base separates it from a far larger clone, so it is likely a read error. The V gene is TRDV2, the J gene TRDJ3, with 8 nucleotides matching TRDD3. This CDR3 is 20 amino acids long. V lost 3 bases, J lost 0 bases, and 12 bases stayed unmatched. Germline V gene data show CDR1 as GEAIGNYY and CDR2 as EKD. The CDR3 sequence is CACDAVERDTRSWDTRQMFF. DNA of the CDR3: TGTGCCTGTGACGCCGTGGAAAGGGATACGCGCTCCTGGGACACCCGACAGATGTTTTTC.

This clone was seen a few times. This likely came from a read error, as a far larger clone is one base away. The chain carries TRDV2 and TRDJ3; D gene ambiguous. Germline assignment: CDR1 GEAIGNYY and CDR2 EKD. CDR3 length: 19 residues. CDR3 in DNA: TGTGCCCGTGACACCGTGGATCCGCTTAGAAGGAAGGACACCCGACAGATGTTTTTC. Encoded protein: CARDTVDPLRRKDTRQMFF.

There are a few counts of this clone. This may arise from a read error, as a much more abundant clone is one base away. This chain uses TRDV2 with TRDJ3; 9 nucleotides align to TRDD3. Looked up from germline, CDR1 is GEAIGNYY and CDR2 is EKD. The CDR3 has 20 residues. CDR3: CACDTITGGPSSWDARQMFF. CDR3 coding DNA: TGTGCCTGTGACACCATAACTGGGGGACCAAGCTCCTGGGACGCCCGACAGATGTTTTTC.